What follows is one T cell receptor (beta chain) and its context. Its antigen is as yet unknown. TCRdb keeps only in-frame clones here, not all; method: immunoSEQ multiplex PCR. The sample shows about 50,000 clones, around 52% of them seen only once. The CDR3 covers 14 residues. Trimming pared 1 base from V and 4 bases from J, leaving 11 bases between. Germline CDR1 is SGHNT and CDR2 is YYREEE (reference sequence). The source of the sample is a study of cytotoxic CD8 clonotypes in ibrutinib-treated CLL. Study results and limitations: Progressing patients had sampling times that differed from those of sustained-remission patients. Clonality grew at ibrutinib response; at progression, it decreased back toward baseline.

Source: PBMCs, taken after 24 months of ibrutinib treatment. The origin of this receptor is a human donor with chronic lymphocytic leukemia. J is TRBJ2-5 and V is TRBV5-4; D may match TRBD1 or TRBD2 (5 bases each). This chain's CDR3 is CASSLQGRGETQYF. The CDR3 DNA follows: TGTGCCAGCAGCTTGCAGGGACGGGGAGAGACCCAGTACTTC.